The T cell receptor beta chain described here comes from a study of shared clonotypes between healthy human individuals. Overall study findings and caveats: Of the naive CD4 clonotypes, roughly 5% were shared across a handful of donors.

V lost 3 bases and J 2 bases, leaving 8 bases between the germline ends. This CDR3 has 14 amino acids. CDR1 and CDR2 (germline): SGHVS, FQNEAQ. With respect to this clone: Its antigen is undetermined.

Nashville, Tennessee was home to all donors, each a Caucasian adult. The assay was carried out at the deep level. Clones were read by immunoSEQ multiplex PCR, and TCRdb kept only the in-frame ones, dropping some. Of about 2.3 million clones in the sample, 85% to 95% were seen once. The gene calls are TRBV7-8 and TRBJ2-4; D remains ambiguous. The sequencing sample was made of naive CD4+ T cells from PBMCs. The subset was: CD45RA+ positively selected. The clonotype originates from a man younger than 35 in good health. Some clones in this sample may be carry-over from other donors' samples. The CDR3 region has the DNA TGTGCCAGCAGCTTGGTGGGCACCAAAAACATTCAGTACTTC. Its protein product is CASSLVGTKNIQYF.